Below are 31 T cell receptor beta chains sequenced from a single sample in a study of T cells of healthy individuals. TCRdb redid the calling of the 5' RACE reads with MiXCR, one entry per CDR3 protein. The sample yields about 60,000 distinct CDR3 sequences, under 20% seen once. The receptor set was obtained from a human donor in good health.

The J gene is TRBJ2-1, the V gene TRBV7-6, with 7 bases that match TRBD2. The germline V gene has CDR1 SGHVS and CDR2 FNYEAQ. The CDR3 has 17 amino acids. V was clipped by 1 base and J by 3 bases; unmatched bases: 9. CDR3 bases: TGTGCCAGCAGCTTAGATAGTCTCCAGCGGGGCTACAATGAGCAGTTCTTC. It yields the protein CASSLDSLQRGYNEQFF.

In its sample, this clonotype was seen many times. V gene TRBV4-1 combines with J gene TRBJ1-5, with D hard to call. Germline lookup yields CDR1 MGHRA and CDR2 YSYEKL. Trimming took off 3 bases at V and 3 bases at J, with 12 bases between the two ends. The CDR3 runs to 15 residues. The chain's CDR3 is CASSQPRAPNQPQHF. The DNA of the CDR3 is TGCGCCAGCAGCCAGCCTCGGGCCCCCAATCAGCCCCAGCATTTT.

This clonotype was seen many times. The chain employs TRBV2 and TRBJ2-1; 10 positions match TRBD2. This CDR3 is 17 amino acids long. Germline V CDR1 and CDR2: SNHLY, FYNNEI. V lost 3 bases to trimming and J lost 8 bases; unmatched junction nucleotides: 13. CDR3 region: CASSDGLAGVGEDEQFF. The DNA for the CDR3 is TGTGCCAGCAGTGATGGGCTAGCGGGAGTAGGGGAGGATGAGCAGTTCTTC. Using reference TRBV2 and TRBJ2-1 for the parts outside the CDR3, the full variable domain is EPEVTQTPSHQVTQMGQEVILRCVPISNHLYFYWYRQILGQKVEFLVSFYNNEISEKSEIFDDQFSVERPDGSNFTLKIRSTKLEDSAMYFCASSDGLAGVGEDEQFFGPGTRLTVL.

This clonotype has at least ten counts. This chain uses TRBV10-3 with TRBJ1-1; D may be TRBD1 (5 bases). The CDR3 spans 13 residues. Germline assignment: CDR1 ENHRY and CDR2 SYGVKD. V was cut by 3 bases and J by 4 bases, with 9 bases left in between. The chain's CDR3 is CAISDQGTTEAFF. The CDR3 DNA follows: TGTGCCATCAGTGACCAGGGTACCACTGAAGCTTTCTTT.

In this sample, this clonotype turned up many times. J is TRBJ2-1 and V is TRBV29-1; 10 nucleotides align to TRBD2. CDR3 length equals 12 residues. Germline trimming cut 6 bases from V and 9 bases from J; bases unmatched to any gene: 5. Germline-derived CDR1 and CDR2 are SQVTM and ANQGSEA. In DNA form, the CDR3 reads TGCAGCGTGGTGACTAGCGGGCTTGAGCAGTTCTTC. Translated, it gives CSVVTSGLEQFF.

This clonotype was picked up many times. V is TRBV5-1 and J is TRBJ2-1, with 7 positions matching TRBD2. Germline-derived CDR1 and CDR2 are SGHRS and YFSETQ. Trimming took 3 bases from V and 4 from J; bases not matched to a gene: 4. The CDR3 has 14 amino acids. The CDR3 reads CASSSSGAYNEQFF. The CDR3, as DNA: TGCGCCAGCAGCTCCAGCGGGGCGTACAATGAGCAGTTCTTC. Complete variable domain (other parts from reference TRBV5-1 and TRBJ2-1): KAGVTQTPRYLIKTRGQQVTLSCSPISGHRSVSWYQQTPGQGLQFLFEYFSETQRNKGNFPGRFSGRQFSNSRSEMNVSTLELGDSALYLCASSSSGAYNEQFFGPGTRLTVL.

This clonotype was observed many times. The rearrangement uses TRBV7-9 and TRBJ1-4; D is unclear. This CDR3 comprises 16 residues. Germline values: CDR1 SEHNR, CDR2 FQNEAQ (reference sequence). The V end was cut by 4 bases, the J end by 8 bases, with 20 bases between. Here the CDR3 reads CASSSPGPTMKEKLFF. CDR3 in DNA: TGTGCCAGCAGCTCACCCGGGCCGACAATGAAGGAAAAACTGTTTTTT.

This clonotype was detected ten times or more. The chain joins TRBV25-1 to TRBJ2-6; 7 bases line up with TRBD1. The CDR3 is 19 amino acids. CDR1 is MGHDK, CDR2 SYGVNS, per germline. V dropped 4 bases and J dropped 1; count of bases not matched to a gene: 13. CDR3 in amino acids: CASSGLRDRDLSGANVLTF. CDR3 DNA: TGTGCCAGCAGTGGTCTGAGAGACAGGGATTTATCTGGGGCCAACGTCCTGACTTTC.

This clonotype has just a few counts. This chain links TRBV12-3 or TRBV12-4 with TRBJ1-1; the D gene is possibly TRBD1 (6 bases). The length of the CDR3 is 14 residues. Trimming stripped 6 bases from V and 2 bases from J, with 13 bases between. The CDR3 region has the DNA TGTGCCAGCAGGCCCAGGGGTGGCAACACTGAAGCTTTCTTT. This encodes CASRPRGGNTEAFF.

V is TRBV12-3 or TRBV12-4 and J is TRBJ2-2, with D possibly TRBD2 on 6 matching bases. CDR3 length: 17 residues. V gave up 5 bases and J gave up 1 base, with 17 bases separating them. CDR3 nucleotides: TGTGCCAGCAGTCCTCGATCCGGGACTTTGAACACCGGGGAGCTGTTTTTT. This sequence encodes CASSPRSGTLNTGELFF.

This clonotype was observed many times. The chain has TRBV28 and TRBJ2-5; D gene unclear. Looked up from germline, CDR1 is MDHEN and CDR2 is SYDVKM. The CDR3 covers 12 residues. Trimming took off 8 bases at V and 1 base at J, with 8 bases between the two ends. The CDR3 DNA follows: TGTGCCAGCGGCAGATCCCAAGAGACCCAGTACTTC. Translating it yields CASGRSQETQYF.

This clonotype has at least ten counts. This chain uses TRBV10-3 with TRBJ2-7; TRBD1 matches 8 bases. Germline-derived CDR1 and CDR2 are ENHRY and SYGVKD. The CDR3 covers 14 residues. J gave up 5 bases and V 7 bases, and 10 bases lay outside the gene matches. The CDR3 region is CAIKGAGGWDEQYF. The CDR3 DNA is TGTGCCATCAAAGGGGCAGGGGGCTGGGACGAGCAGTACTTC.

This clonotype showed up many times. This sequence joins TRBV6-1 and TRBJ1-1; D may be TRBD1 (5 bases). V lost 5 bases and J 0 bases, leaving 16 bases between the germline ends. In germline, CDR1 is MNHNS, CDR2 SASEGT. This CDR3 is 16 amino acids long. CDR3 protein: CASSPLGGRMNTEAFF. CDR3 in DNA: TGTGCCAGCAGTCCCTTGGGGGGAAGGATGAACACTGAAGCTTTCTTT.

This clonotype has a handful of counts. CDR3 amino acids: CASSQGKQRGDQETQYF. Written as DNA, the CDR3 is TGTGCCAGCAGCCAAGGGAAGCAGCGGGGGGATCAAGAGACCCAGTACTTC. This chain connects TRBV3-1 to TRBJ2-5; TRBD2 aligns across 9 bases. Germline CDR1 is LGHDT and CDR2 is YNNKEL (reference sequence). V lost 1 base, J lost 2 bases, and 8 bases stayed unmatched. The CDR3 contains 17 residues.

The chain is built from TRBV20-1 and TRBJ2-3; tentatively, D is TRBD2 (6 bases). This CDR3 is 15 amino acids long. V gave up 4 bases and J gave up 2 bases, with 16 bases separating them. From germline, CDR1 is DFQATT and CDR2 SNEGSKA (reference sequence). CDR3: CSAKNRDWYTDTQYF. CDR3 DNA: TGCAGTGCTAAAAACCGGGACTGGTACACAGATACGCAGTATTTT.

The chain links TRBV27 to TRBJ1-5; D not resolved. V was pared by 3 bases and J by 2 bases, with 11 bases between. Germline V gene sequence: CDR1 MNHEY, CDR2 SMNVEV (reference sequence). The CDR3 has 15 amino acids. In DNA form, the CDR3 reads TGTGCCAGCAGTTTTGGGGTCAACGGCAATCAGCCCCAGCATTTT. It translates to CASSFGVNGNQPQHF.

The chain couples TRBV20-1 to TRBJ2-1; 8 nucleotides line up with TRBD2. Germline CDR1 reads DFQATT; CDR2 reads SNEGSKA (reference sequence). The CDR3 length is 16 residues. The V and J ends lost 0 bases and 8 bases, in that order; junction bases with no gene match: 12. For the CDR3, the DNA is TGCAGTGCTAGAGATCCGACAAGCGGGAGAGGTTATGAGCAGTTCTTC. This encodes CSARDPTSGRGYEQFF.

There are a few counts of this clonotype. This CDR3 is CASSESVETQYF. CDR3 nucleotides: TGTGCCAGCAGTGAATCTGTGGAGACCCAGTACTTC. This chain uses TRBV2 with TRBJ2-5; D remains ambiguous. This CDR3 region has 12 residues. From germline, CDR1 is SNHLY and CDR2 FYNNEI. Trimming stripped 2 bases from V and 5 bases from J, with 6 bases between.

The chain carries TRBV5-4 and TRBJ2-7; the D gene is possibly TRBD2 (6 bases). Germline CDR1 reads SGHNT; CDR2 reads YYREEE (reference sequence). This CDR3 has 15 amino acids. Trimming took 4 bases from V and 3 from J, leaving 17 bases between them. CDR3 nucleotides: TGTGCCAGCAGCCAGGGACTCCCGAGGGACTACGAGCAGTACTTC. It yields the protein CASSQGLPRDYEQYF.

This rearrangement joins TRBV3-1 to TRBJ2-4, with no clear D. V lost 0 bases and J 7 bases, leaving 13 bases between the germline ends. The CDR3 is 15 amino acids. Germline loops: CDR1 LGHDT, CDR2 YNNKEL (reference sequence). The CDR3 is CASSQELLNRNIQYF. The CDR3 region has the DNA TGTGCCAGCAGCCAAGAACTCCTAAATAGGAACATTCAGTACTTC.

The V call is TRBV15, the J call TRBJ2-7, with D possibly matching TRBD1 (6 bases). Trimming cost V 3 bases and J 2 bases, with 14 bases left between them. The germline gives CDR1 LNHNV, CDR2 YYDKDF (reference sequence). CDR3 length equals 15 residues. The CDR3 region has the DNA TGTGCCACCAGCAGGGACACAGGGAACCCCTACGAGCAGTACTTC. Translated: CATSRDTGNPYEQYF.

This clonotype has a count of ten or more. The V and J genes are TRBV5-1 and TRBJ2-1, with D tentatively TRBD1 (6 bases). The CDR3 extends over 12 amino acids. Germline values: CDR1 SGHRS, CDR2 YFSETQ. V dropped 5 bases and J dropped 7 bases, with 10 bases sitting between them. The CDR3 spells CASSPTGNEQFF. The CDR3 DNA sequence: TGCGCCAGCAGTCCTACAGGGAATGAGCAGTTCTTC.

The chain carries TRBV30 and TRBJ1-2; TRBD1 matches at 8 bases. The V and J ends lost 5 bases and 2 bases, in that order; junction bases with no gene match: 7. This CDR3 spans 14 amino acids. The germline V gene has CDR1 GTSNPN and CDR2 SVGIG (reference sequence). Here the CDR3 DNA reads TGTGCCTGGGATCACCACAGGGGGAACTATGGCTACACCTTC. It codes for CAWDHHRGNYGYTF.

This chain joins TRBV5-1 and TRBJ2-3; 10 bases line up with TRBD2. The germline V gene has CDR1 SGHRS and CDR2 YFSETQ. The CDR3 totals 16 residues. J was trimmed by 4 bases and V by 4 bases; bases with no gene match: 9. CDR3 sequence (DNA): TGCGCCAGCAGCCCGGGCCCCAGCGGGGGGGCAGATACGCAGTATTTT. Its protein is CASSPGPSGGADTQYF.

In this sample, this clonotype turned up a few times. The chain joins TRBV6-5 to TRBJ1-5; TRBD1 is a possible D gene (5 bases). This CDR3 is built from 14 residues. V was shortened by 2 bases and J by 6 bases, with 11 bases between the two germline ends. Germline V CDR1 and CDR2: MNHEY, SVGAGI. CDR3 region: CASSYRGLGQPQHF. In nucleotides, the CDR3 is TGTGCCAGCAGTTACAGGGGATTGGGTCAGCCCCAGCATTTT.

This clonotype was observed at least ten times. The CDR3 sequence is CASSLRTGGGEAFF. The CDR3 nucleotides are TGTGCCAGCAGCCTCCGGACAGGGGGTGGTGAAGCTTTCTTT. This chain uses TRBV7-9 with TRBJ1-1; 10 nucleotides line up with TRBD1. V was clipped by 5 bases and J by 7 bases; unmatched bases: 7. The CDR3 totals 14 residues. Germline CDR1 and CDR2: SEHNR and FQNEAQ (reference sequence).

This clonotype was observed at least ten times. The chain carries TRBV12-3 or TRBV12-4 and TRBJ2-7, with 7 bases identical to TRBD1. V shed 5 bases, J shed 3 bases, and the junction held 1 base outside the gene matches. The CDR3 consists of 12 residues. The CDR3: CASSRQGYEQYF. CDR3 DNA sequence: TGTGCCAGCAGTCGACAGGGCTACGAGCAGTACTTC.

In its sample, this clonotype was seen many times. The J gene is TRBJ2-5, the V gene TRBV29-1, with a tentative D call TRBD2 (5 bases). CDR3 length: 12 amino acids. Trimming removed 7 bases at V and 9 bases at J, with 18 bases between. Per the germline V gene, CDR1 is SQVTM and CDR2 is ANQGSEA. The CDR3 region is CSALNVGRPQYF. CDR3 nucleotide sequence: TGCAGCGCTTTGAACGTAGGGAGACCCCAGTACTTC.

V usage is TRBV5-1 and J usage is TRBJ2-3; unclear D gene. Germline-derived CDR1 and CDR2 are SGHRS and YFSETQ. V lost 3 bases, J lost 3 bases, and 5 bases lay in between. The CDR3 has 12 amino acids. CDR3 amino acids: CASSSKTDTQYF. CDR3 nucleotide sequence: TGCGCCAGCAGCTCGAAGACAGATACGCAGTATTTT.

This clonotype showed up many times. V and J are TRBV29-1 and TRBJ2-1, with 13 bases identical to TRBD2. J gave up 4 bases and V 7 bases, and 4 bases lay outside the gene matches. The germline gives CDR1 SQVTM, CDR2 ANQGSEA. The CDR3 totals 14 residues. The CDR3 sequence: CSGRLAGGYNEQFF. CDR3 DNA: TGCAGCGGCCGACTAGCGGGGGGTTACAATGAGCAGTTCTTC.

This clonotype was found a few times. This sequence joins TRBV7-3 and TRBJ2-2; D perhaps matches TRBD1 (5 bases). The V gene's germline CDR1 is SGHTA and CDR2 FQGTGA. This CDR3 is built from 17 residues. V was trimmed by 5 bases and J by 3 bases, leaving 19 bases between them. Here the CDR3 reads CASSQTKLVGDTGELFF. CDR3 in DNA: TGTGCCAGCAGCCAAACGAAATTGGTAGGGGACACCGGGGAGCTGTTTTTT.